This TCR beta chain was captured by sequencing in a study of cytomegalovirus exposure and HLA in healthy donors. The CDR3 length is 14 residues. After removal of 1 base from V and 7 bases from J, the junction contained 4 bases not matched to a gene. Germline CDR1 reads SGHTA; CDR2 reads FQGNSA. On this clone: Its antigen is as yet unknown.

The study's findings and limits: The records held CMV serostatus as the only immune exposure information. A classifier reportedly called cytomegalovirus status with high sensitivity and specificity. In a later analysis, TCR beta V- and J-gene trimming showed a link to a missense DCLRE1C variant.

The PCR ran on 60 Vbeta and 13 Jbeta primers. Measured with immunoSEQ multiplex PCR; TCRdb has only the in-frame clones, and not every one. The sample holds tens of thousands of clones. The rearrangement uses TRBV7-2 and TRBJ2-1; TRBD2 agrees at 7 bases. Source material: PBMCs. This TCR was sampled from a man in his forties or fifties in good health and CMV-seropositive. The DNA of the CDR3 is TGTGCCAGCAGCTTAGACCAGGGAGGGAATGAGCAGTTCTTC. Translated: CASSLDQGGNEQFF.